A selection of T cell receptor beta chains follows, all from one sample in a study of PD-1 blockade in mismatch repair-deficient tumors. The protocol was immunoSEQ multiplex PCR, while the TCRdb copy is restricted to in-frame clones and leaves out a portion. The data hold about 14,000 clones, with approximately 90% observed a single time. No antigen has been identified for these receptors. The sample consisted of cells cultured in vitro, taken from a patient treated with pembrolizumab. These receptor sequences come from an adult with mismatch repair-deficient cancer. CDR3s include the opening cysteine and the closing phenylalanine or tryptophan. A D gene is named only where the DNA matches it firmly. For some rows the clone size is stated as once, few or many, or as a class when expanded; others skip it.

clone_size d_call j_call v_call cdr3_aa cdr3_nt
- TRBD2 TRBJ2-7 TRBV28 CASRDSSGRMHEQYF TGTGCCAGCAGAGATTCTAGCGGGAGGATGCACGAGCAGTACTTC
- TRBD1 TRBJ2-7 TRBV23-1 CASSHSGTGNSYEQYF TGCGCCAGCAGTCATTCCGGGACAGGGAACTCCTACGAGCAGTACTTC
- TRBD2 TRBJ2-7 TRBV7-2 CASSLATSTSVPYEQYF TGTGCCAGCAGCTTAGCGACATCGACTAGCGTACCCTACGAGCAGTACTTC
- TRBD1 TRBJ2-2 TRBV15 CATSGIWTGTGELFF TGTGCCACCAGCGGAATATGGACAGGGACCGGGGAGCTGTTTTTT
once - TRBJ1-1 TRBV7-3 CASSPQQGTEAFF TGTGCCAGCAGCCCACAACAGGGCACTGAAGCTTTCTTT
- TRBD1 TRBJ2-7 TRBV13 CASSLGTGGKYEQYF TGTGCCAGCAGCTTGGGGACAGGGGGCAAATACGAGCAGTACTTC
- - TRBJ1-5 TRBV2 CASSDQNSNQPQHF TGTGCCAGCAGTGACCAGAATAGCAATCAGCCCCAGCATTTT
- - TRBJ2-5 TRBV29-1 CSVQRQLETQYF TGCAGCGTTCAGAGGCAGTTGGAGACCCAGTACTTC
- TRBD1 TRBJ2-7 TRBV6-5 CASSIGQGPYEQYF TGTGCCAGCAGTATCGGACAGGGGCCCTACGAGCAGTACTTC
- - TRBJ2-3 TRBV9 CASSGYSTDTQYF TGTGCCAGCAGCGGCTACTCCACAGATACGCAGTATTTT
- - TRBJ1-1 TRBV7-9 CASSPQVGGFRDTEAFF TGTGCCAGCAGCCCCCAGGTCGGGGGCTTTCGGGACACTGAAGCTTTCTTT
- - TRBJ1-4 TRBV27 CASSPRQETNEKLFF TGTGCCAGCAGTCCACGACAGGAGACCAATGAAAAACTGTTTTTT
- - TRBJ2-5 TRBV5-4 CASSLRLQETQYF TGTGCCAGCAGCTTGCGATTGCAAGAGACCCAGTACTTC
- TRBD2 TRBJ2-1 TRBV7-7 CASSLLAGTQYEQFF TGTGCTAGCAGCTTACTAGCGGGCACCCAATATGAGCAGTTCTTC
- TRBD1 TRBJ2-5 TRBV6-1 CASSEPDRVGEETQYF TGTGCCAGCAGTGAGCCTGACAGGGTTGGCGAGGAGACCCAGTACTTC
- - TRBJ2-5 TRBV7-9 CASTRGETQYF TGTGCCAGCACCCGAGGAGAGACCCAGTACTTC
- - TRBJ2-2 TRBV7-3 CASSLRRGAGELFF TGTGCCAGCAGCTTAAGGCGGGGTGCCGGGGAGCTGTTTTTT
- - TRBJ2-2 TRBV6-1 CASRRLVGQEELFF TGTGCCAGCAGAAGACTAGTAGGACAAGAGGAGCTGTTTTTT
- - TRBJ1-5 TRBV5-8 CASSGFGPRPQHF TGTGCCAGCAGCGGTTTCGGCCCCCGGCCCCAGCATTTT
- - TRBJ2-7 TRBV10-3 CAISEGTEPFYEQYF TGTGCCATCAGTGAGGGAACGGAGCCGTTCTACGAGCAGTACTTC
- - TRBJ2-5 TRBV6-5 CASGGLETQYF TGTGCCAGCGGAGGATTGGAGACCCAGTACTTC
- - TRBJ1-6 TRBV6-5 CASSYSSGSSSPLHF TGTGCCAGCAGTTACTCTTCGGGGTCCTCTTCACCCCTCCACTTT
- - TRBJ2-2 TRBV7-2 CASSFGVLTGELFF TGTGCCAGCAGCTTCGGGGTCCTCACCGGGGAGCTGTTTTTT
- - TRBJ1-1 TRBV2 CASIQGSWGTEAFF TGTGCCAGCATTCAGGGGAGTTGGGGAACTGAAGCTTTCTTT
- TRBD1 TRBJ1-5 TRBV18 CASSQDRVRQPQHF TGTGCCAGCTCGCAAGACAGGGTAAGGCAGCCCCAGCATTTT
- - TRBJ1-4 TRBV5-1 CASSLDTVQNEKLFF TGCGCCAGCAGCTTGGACACGGTACAAAATGAAAAACTGTTTTTT
- TRBD2 TRBJ2-2 TRBV9 CASSVVSSGILGELFF TGTGCCAGCAGCGTAGTGTCTAGCGGGATTTTAGGGGAGCTGTTTTTT
- - TRBJ1-1 TRBV28 CASSLVGGQTEAFF TGTGCCAGCAGTTTAGTGGGGGGTCAGACTGAAGCTTTCTTT
- TRBD2 TRBJ2-1 TRBV5-1 CASRSGLAGMYNEQFF TGCGCCAGCAGATCCGGACTAGCCGGGATGTACAATGAGCAGTTCTTC
- TRBD1 TRBJ2-5 TRBV7-3 CASSYTGGRETQYF TGTGCCAGCAGCTACACAGGGGGCAGGGAGACCCAGTACTTC
once TRBD2 TRBJ2-3 TRBV10-3 CAISELSTSGRTDTQYF TGTGCCATCAGTGAGTTGTCGACTAGCGGGAGGACAGATACGCAGTATTTT
- - TRBJ1-5 TRBV6-6 CASRTEGEDQPQHF TGTGCCAGCAGAACGGAGGGAGAGGATCAGCCCCAGCATTTT
medium-sized TRBD1 TRBJ1-5 TRBV7-9 CASSLEGGPQHF TGTGCCAGCAGCTTAGAAGGGGGCCCCCAGCATTTT
- - TRBJ1-3 TRBV7-8 CASSSRWGSGNTIYF TGTGCCAGCAGCTCCCGATGGGGCTCTGGAAACACCATATATTTT
- - TRBJ1-1 TRBV2 CASSEALGGTEAFF TGTGCCAGCAGTGAAGCACTGGGGGGGACTGAAGCTTTCTTT
few TRBD2 TRBJ2-7 TRBV6-5 CASSPTSGTYEQYF TGTGCCAGCAGCCCAACTAGCGGAACCTACGAGCAGTACTTC
- - TRBJ2-6 TRBV28 CASSDYRLGGANVLTF TGTGCCAGCAGTGATTACAGGCTGGGGGGGGCCAACGTCCTGACTTTC
- - TRBJ2-5 TRBV1 CTSSQDLTGLAGGWQETQYF TGCACCAGCAGCCAAGATCTAACAGGACTAGCGGGAGGATGGCAAGAGACCCAGTACTTC
- - TRBJ2-7 TRBV14 CASSAIERPYEQYF TGTGCCAGCAGCGCTATCGAGCGACCCTACGAGCAGTACTTC
once - TRBJ2-7 TRBV7-2 CASQLTAGRSYEQYF TGTGCCAGCCAGCTTACGGCTGGGCGGTCCTACGAGCAGTACTTC
few TRBD2 TRBJ2-7 TRBV27 CASSPTSGGYEQYF TGTGCCAGCAGTCCGACTAGCGGGGGTTACGAGCAGTACTTC
- TRBD2 TRBJ2-1 TRBV27 CASSSGKGLAGRNEQFF TGTGCCAGCAGTTCGGGGAAGGGACTAGCGGGGCGCAATGAGCAGTTCTTC
- - TRBJ1-4 TRBV27 CASSMDSATNEKLFF TGTGCCAGCAGTATGGACAGTGCAACTAATGAAAAACTGTTTTTT
- - TRBJ2-1 TRBV28 CASSSGTTYNEQFF TGTGCCAGCAGTTCCGGGACAACCTACAATGAGCAGTTCTTC
- TRBD1 TRBJ2-1 TRBV19 CASSPGQGAKNEQFF TGTGCCAGTAGTCCTGGACAGGGGGCGAAAAATGAGCAGTTCTTC
once - TRBJ2-5 TRBV6-6 CASSYGVLETQYF TGTGCCAGCAGTTACGGGGTTTTGGAGACCCAGTACTTC
once TRBD1 TRBJ2-7 TRBV28 CASSAGTGGSYEQYF TGTGCCAGCAGTGCCGGGACAGGGGGGTCCTACGAGCAGTACTTC
- TRBD1 TRBJ1-2 TRBV6-1 CASGGQGGDYGYTF TGTGCCAGCGGGGGACAGGGAGGTGACTATGGCTACACCTTC
- TRBD1 TRBJ1-2 TRBV18 CASSQTGRQGGGYGYTF TGTGCCAGCTCACAAACTGGCCGACAGGGTGGCGGTTATGGCTACACCTTC
- TRBD2 TRBJ2-5 TRBV6-1 CASSQDPPGLAGGTEETQYF TGTGCCAGCAGTCAAGACCCCCCGGGGCTAGCGGGAGGGACCGAAGAGACCCAGTACTTC